This TCR beta chain emerged from a study of shared clonotypes between healthy human individuals. Study-level findings and limits: Expectations were that clonotype sharing among donors would be affected by sequencing depth.

V dropped 6 bases and J dropped 7; count of bases not matched to a gene: 11. The CDR3 has 14 amino acids. The germline V gene has CDR1 SEHNR and CDR2 FQNEAQ (reference sequence). This table comes from immunoSEQ multiplex PCR, and its TCRdb copy is limited to in-frame clones, with some not included. This repertoire shows about 1.1 million clones, 60% to 80% found once; its top ten account for over 0.8%. Regarding this clone: Its antigen is not known.

This TCR was recovered from a young man in good health. Some clones in this sample may be carry-over from other donors' samples. What was sequenced was memory CD4+ T cells from PBMCs. Subset meaning: CD45RA-negative fraction. This chain joins TRBV7-9 and TRBJ2-5, with 7 positions matching TRBD2. The CDR3 here is CASRGSGREGTQYF. In DNA, the CDR3 is TGTGCCAGCAGGGGATCGGGGAGGGAAGGGACCCAGTACTTC.